This TCR beta chain was obtained from a study of blood T cell repertoires in COVID-19 (dated by TCRdb to the early 2020s). Broadly, across the study: Samples covering the acute and convalescent phases of COVID-19 were provided by collaborators in the United States, Italy and Spain. The prospective study material was composed of cDNA or gDNA derived from T cells, B-cell-depleted T cells, or PBMCs. The dataset comprised deeply sampled blood TCRbeta repertoires from subjects exposed to, actively infected with, or recovered from COVID-19. The repertoires were released in a freely available public database meant as a resource for research on the immune response to SARS-CoV-2. Samples were obtained from the ongoing ImmuneRACE study (first 160 participants) and from 1,254 subjects provided by 6 global collaborators. Nearly every sample came with metadata listing a de-identified subject ID, COVID-19 status, age in years and sex. Where available, HLA class I and class II types were obtained from metadata supplied by the sample provider rather than from assay-based typing. What the authors observed across the whole study: The quantity of clinical and demographic metadata differed by source and by participant and was supplied without curation.

TCRbeta CDR3 regions were amplified from genomic DNA by means of the immunoSEQ Assay, a bias-controlled multiplex PCR. Per the authors' processing: The number of nucleated cells in each sample was estimated by amplification of reference gene primers within the assay. To quantify the absolute abundance of each unique TCRbeta CDR3 rearrangement, sequence reads were collapsed and filtered. For each sample, productive Simpson clonality was calculated as the square root of Simpson's diversity index over productive rearrangements. The table comes from immuneACCESS by way of TCRdb, which keeps in-frame sequences with V and J called. Part of the clones is missing from these tables; in studies checked, under half for an unresolved V gene and the rest for unknown reasons. V, J and clone size are taken as reported in that table, and D and trimming were inferred from the DNA itself. In this sample the table shows a few hundred thousand clones, approximately 92% of which occur a single time. Together, the top ten hold roughly 4.8% of the sample.

Details on this clone: Its cognate antigen has yet to be identified. There are no base qualities to consult, and no much larger clone falls within one base.

CDR1 and CDR2, per the germline V gene, are MGHDK and SYGVNS. Unmatched junction bases come to 8, with V trimmed by 6 bases and J by 5 bases. Taken from cysteine to phenylalanine, the CDR3 has 14 residues. Of all the DNA, just the CDR3 is kept, 42 bases in frame from base 1. Another Seattle source contributed samples from volunteer blood donors who had recovered from COVID-19. Each collaborating institution followed its own protocols to collect whole blood in K2EDTA tubes. For TCRbeta analysis, collaborators shipped samples as frozen whole blood, isolated PBMCs, or DNA extracted from either of those sample types.

The chain employs TRBV25-1 and TRBJ1-2, with 8 bases aligning to TRBD1. The TCR originated in a woman aged 40 to 49 who had recovered from COVID-19. Sequenced material: peripheral blood. The CDR3 region: CASSLPGTGYGYTF. The nucleotide sequence is TGTGCCAGCAGCCTACCCGGGACAGGATATGGCTACACCTTC.